These 3 T cell receptor beta chains originate from one sample sequenced in a study of shared clonotypes between healthy human individuals. Positively selected for CCR7, the CD45RO-negative cells used as naive CD8 cells excluded terminally differentiated effector memory CD45RA+ cells. The protocol was immunoSEQ multiplex PCR, while the TCRdb copy is restricted to in-frame clones and leaves out a portion. The table has millions of clones, approximately 94% seen once. Sequences were obtained from naive CD8+ T cells sorted from blood. Every receptor here comes from a man younger than 30 in good health.

The chain combines TRBV7-9 with TRBJ1-1; weak D call: TRBD1 (5 bases). Per germline, CDR1 SEHNR and CDR2 FQNEAQ (reference sequence). The CDR3 sequence is 15 residues long. Trimming took 4 bases from V and 0 from J, leaving 12 bases between them. The CDR3 bases are TGTGCCAGCAGCTCTTATAGACAGATGAACACTGAAGCTTTCTTT. This gives the protein CASSSYRQMNTEAFF.

The chain joins TRBV19 to TRBJ1-5; D unclear. V lost 5 bases and J 7 bases, leaving 12 bases between the germline ends. The length of the CDR3 is 13 residues. The germline CDR1 and CDR2 sequences are LNHDA and SQIVND (reference sequence). The CDR3 reads CASSPRSGQPQHF. The DNA for the CDR3 is TGTGCCAGTAGTCCCCGCTCGGGGCAGCCCCAGCATTTT. The full variable domain, rest sourced from reference TRBV19 and TRBJ1-5, is DGGITQSPKYLFRKEGQNVTLSCEQNLNHDAMYWYRQDPGQGLRLIYYSQIVNDFQKGDIAEGYSVSREKKESFPLTVTSAQKNPTAFYLCASSPRSGQPQHFGDGTRLSIL.

J is TRBJ1-4 and V is TRBV4-1, with unresolved D. The CDR3 is made up of 19 amino acids. Germline V CDR1 and CDR2: MGHRA, YSYEKL. Trimming stripped 3 bases from V and 2 bases from J, with 22 bases between. The CDR3 loop is CASSHPSSGSPWTNEKLFF. CDR3 coding DNA: TGCGCCAGCAGCCACCCCAGTAGTGGGTCTCCCTGGACTAATGAAAAACTGTTTTTT.